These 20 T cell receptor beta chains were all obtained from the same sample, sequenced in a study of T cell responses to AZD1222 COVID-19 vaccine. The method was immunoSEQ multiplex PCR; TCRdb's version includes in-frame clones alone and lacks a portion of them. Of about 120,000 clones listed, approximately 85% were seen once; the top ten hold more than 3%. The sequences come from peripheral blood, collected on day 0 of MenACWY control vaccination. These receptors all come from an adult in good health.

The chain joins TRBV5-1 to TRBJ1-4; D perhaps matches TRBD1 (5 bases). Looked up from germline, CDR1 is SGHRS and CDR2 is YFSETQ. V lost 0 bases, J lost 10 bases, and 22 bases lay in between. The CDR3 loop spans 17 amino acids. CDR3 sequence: CASSLEVGLAAGGKLFF. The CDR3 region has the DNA TGCGCCAGCAGCTTGGAGGTTGGTTTGGCTGCGGGGGGAAAACTGTTTTTT.

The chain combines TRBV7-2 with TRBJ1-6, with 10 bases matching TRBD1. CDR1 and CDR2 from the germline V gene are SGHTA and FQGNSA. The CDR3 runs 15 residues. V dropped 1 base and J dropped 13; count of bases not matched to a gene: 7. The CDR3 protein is CASSLVGQGNPPLHF. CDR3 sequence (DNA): TGTGCCAGCAGCTTAGTGGGACAGGGGAATCCGCCCCTCCACTTT. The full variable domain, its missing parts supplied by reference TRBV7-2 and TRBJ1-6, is GAGVSQSPSNKVTEKGKDVELRCDPISGHTALYWYRQSLGQGLEFLIYFQGNSAPDKSGLPSDRFSAERTGGSVSTLTIQRTQQEDSAVYLCASSLVGQGNPPLHFGNGTRLTVT.

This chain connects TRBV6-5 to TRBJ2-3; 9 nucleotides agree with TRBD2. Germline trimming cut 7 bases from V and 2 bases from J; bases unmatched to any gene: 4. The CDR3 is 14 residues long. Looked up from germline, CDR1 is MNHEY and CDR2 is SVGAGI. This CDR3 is CASTRGGDTDTQYF. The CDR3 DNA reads TGTGCCAGCACCCGCGGGGGGGACACAGATACGCAGTATTTT.

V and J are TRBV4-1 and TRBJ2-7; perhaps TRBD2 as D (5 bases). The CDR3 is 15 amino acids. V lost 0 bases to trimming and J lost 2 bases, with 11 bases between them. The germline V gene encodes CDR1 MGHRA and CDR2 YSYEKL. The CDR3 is CASSQDRGSPYEQYF. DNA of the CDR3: TGCGCCAGCAGCCAAGATCGGGGTAGCCCCTACGAGCAGTACTTC.

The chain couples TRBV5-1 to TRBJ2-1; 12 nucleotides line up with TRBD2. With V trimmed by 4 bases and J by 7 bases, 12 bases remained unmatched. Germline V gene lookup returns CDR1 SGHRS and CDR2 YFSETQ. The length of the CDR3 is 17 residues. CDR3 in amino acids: CASSDGGLAGGRNEQFF. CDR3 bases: TGCGCCAGCAGCGACGGAGGTCTAGCGGGGGGGCGGAATGAGCAGTTCTTC.

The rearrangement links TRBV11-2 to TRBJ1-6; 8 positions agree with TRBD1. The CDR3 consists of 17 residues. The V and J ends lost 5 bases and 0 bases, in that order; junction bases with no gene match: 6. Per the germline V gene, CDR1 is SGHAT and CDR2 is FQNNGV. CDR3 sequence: CASSPGQGSSYNSPLHF. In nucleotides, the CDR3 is TGTGCCAGCAGCCCCGGACAGGGAAGCTCCTATAATTCACCCCTCCACTTT.

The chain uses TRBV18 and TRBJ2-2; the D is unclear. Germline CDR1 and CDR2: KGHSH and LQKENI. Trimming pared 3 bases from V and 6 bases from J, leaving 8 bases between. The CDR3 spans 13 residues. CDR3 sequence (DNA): TGTGCCAGCTCACCGGATGGGCCCGGGGAGCTGTTTTTT. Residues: CASSPDGPGELFF.

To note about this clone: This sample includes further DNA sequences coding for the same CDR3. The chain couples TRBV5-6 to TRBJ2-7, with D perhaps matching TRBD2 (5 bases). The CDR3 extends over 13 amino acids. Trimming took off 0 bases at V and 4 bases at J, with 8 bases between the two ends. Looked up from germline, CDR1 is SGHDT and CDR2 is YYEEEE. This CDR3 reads CASSLGGPYEQYF. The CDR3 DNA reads TGTGCCAGCAGCTTGGGAGGGCCATACGAGCAGTACTTC.

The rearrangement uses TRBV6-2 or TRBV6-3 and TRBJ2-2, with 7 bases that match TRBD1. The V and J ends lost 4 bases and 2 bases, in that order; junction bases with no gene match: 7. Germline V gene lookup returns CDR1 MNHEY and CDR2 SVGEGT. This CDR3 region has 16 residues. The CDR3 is CASSSPGQTNTGELFF. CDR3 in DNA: TGTGCCAGCAGTTCACCGGGACAGACTAACACCGGGGAGCTGTTTTTT.

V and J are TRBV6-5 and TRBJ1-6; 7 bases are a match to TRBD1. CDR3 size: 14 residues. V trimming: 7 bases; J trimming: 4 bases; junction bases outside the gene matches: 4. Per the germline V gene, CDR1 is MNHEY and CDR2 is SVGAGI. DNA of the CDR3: TGTGCCAGCATAGGGGACAGTTATAATTCACCCCTCCACTTT. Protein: CASIGDSYNSPLHF.

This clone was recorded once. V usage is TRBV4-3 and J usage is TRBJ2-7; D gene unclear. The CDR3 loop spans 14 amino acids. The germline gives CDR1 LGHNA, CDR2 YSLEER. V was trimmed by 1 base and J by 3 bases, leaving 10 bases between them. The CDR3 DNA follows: TGCGCCAGCAGCCAAGCCCGCGCAGGCTACGAGCAGTACTTC. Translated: CASSQARAGYEQYF.

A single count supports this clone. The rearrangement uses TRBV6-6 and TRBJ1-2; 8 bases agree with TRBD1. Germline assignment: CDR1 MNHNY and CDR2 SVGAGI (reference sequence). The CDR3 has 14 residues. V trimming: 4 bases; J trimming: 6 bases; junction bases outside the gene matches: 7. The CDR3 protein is CASSFLGQGDGYTF. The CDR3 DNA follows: TGTGCCAGCAGTTTCCTTGGACAGGGCGATGGCTACACCTTC.

CDR3 protein: CASSRGQGYYGYTF. CDR3 DNA sequence: TGCGCCAGCAGCCGGGGACAGGGTTATTATGGCTACACCTTC. The chain is built from TRBV5-1 and TRBJ1-2; 9 positions agree with TRBD1. The CDR3 runs 14 residues. Per germline, CDR1 SGHRS and CDR2 YFSETQ. V lost 4 bases and J lost 5; bases outside the gene matches: 6.

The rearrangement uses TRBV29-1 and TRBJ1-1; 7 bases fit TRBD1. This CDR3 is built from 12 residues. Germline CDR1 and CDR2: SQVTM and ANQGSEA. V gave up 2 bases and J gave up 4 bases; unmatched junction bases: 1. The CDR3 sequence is CSVERGPTEAFF. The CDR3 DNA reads TGCAGCGTTGAAAGGGGGCCCACTGAAGCTTTCTTT. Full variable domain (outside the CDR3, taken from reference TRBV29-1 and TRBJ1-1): SAVISQKPSRDICQRGTSLTIQCQVDSQVTMMFWYRQQPGQSLTLIATANQGSEATYESGFVIDKFPISRPNLTFSTLTVSNMSPEDSSIYLCSVERGPTEAFFGQGTRLTVV.

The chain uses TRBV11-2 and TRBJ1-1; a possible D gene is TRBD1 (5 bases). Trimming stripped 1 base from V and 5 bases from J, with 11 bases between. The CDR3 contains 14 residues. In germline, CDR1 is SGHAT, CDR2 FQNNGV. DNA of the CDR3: TGTGCCAGCAGCTTAGCTAGGACAACTACTGAAGCTTTCTTT. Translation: CASSLARTTTEAFF.

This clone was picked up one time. The CDR3, as DNA: TGTGCCAGCAGCGTAGGGGCGGCTGGAAACACCATATATTTT. Its translation: CASSVGAAGNTIYF. The V gene is TRBV9, the J gene TRBJ1-3; D is unclear. The CDR3 loop spans 14 amino acids. Per germline, CDR1 SGDLS and CDR2 YYNGEE. V lost 0 bases to trimming and J lost 2 bases, with 6 bases between them.

In nucleotides, the CDR3 is TGTGCCAGCTCACAAAGTTCCAATCAGCCCCAGCATTTT. As protein: CASSQSSNQPQHF. This rearrangement joins TRBV18 to TRBJ1-5; no clear D gene. CDR1 is KGHSH, CDR2 LQKENI, per germline. The V end was cut by 4 bases, the J end by 3 bases, with 7 bases between. CDR3 length: 13 amino acids.

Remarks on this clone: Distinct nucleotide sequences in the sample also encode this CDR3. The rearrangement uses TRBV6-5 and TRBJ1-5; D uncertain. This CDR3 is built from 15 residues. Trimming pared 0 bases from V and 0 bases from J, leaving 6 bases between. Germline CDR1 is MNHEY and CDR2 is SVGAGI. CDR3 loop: CASSYSISSNQPQHF. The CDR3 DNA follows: TGTGCCAGCAGTTACTCGATCAGTAGCAATCAGCCCCAGCATTTT.

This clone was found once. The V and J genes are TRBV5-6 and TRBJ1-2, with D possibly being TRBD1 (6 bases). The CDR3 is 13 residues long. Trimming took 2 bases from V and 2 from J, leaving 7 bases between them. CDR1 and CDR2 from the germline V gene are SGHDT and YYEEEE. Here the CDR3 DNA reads TGTGCCAGCAGCTTAGGACAGAACTATGGCTACACCTTC. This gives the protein CASSLGQNYGYTF.

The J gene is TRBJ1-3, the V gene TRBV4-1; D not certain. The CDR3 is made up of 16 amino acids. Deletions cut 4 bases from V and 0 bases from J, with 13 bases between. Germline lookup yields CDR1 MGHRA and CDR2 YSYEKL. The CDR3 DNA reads TGCGCCAGCAGCCCATCGGGAGTTCCCTCTGGAAACACCATATATTTT. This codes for CASSPSGVPSGNTIYF.